This T cell receptor beta chain was captured by sequencing in a study of T cell responses to AZD1222 COVID-19 vaccine. Study-wide findings and caveats: Clonal diversity was possibly underestimated, and white British individuals and females predominated among donors.

V dropped 6 bases and J dropped 5; count of bases not matched to a gene: 0. This CDR3 is built from 13 residues. CDR1 is MNHEY, CDR2 SVGAGI, per germline. Sequencing was performed with immunoSEQ multiplex PCR; in TCRdb, only in-frame clones are kept and a portion is missing. The table shows about 170,000 clones, with roughly 92% occurring only once. In regard to this clone: Its antigen remains unknown.

J is TRBJ1-4 and V is TRBV6-5; TRBD1 matches 10 bases. The sample here was peripheral blood, taken on day 0 of AZD1222 vaccination. This receptor was obtained from an adult in good health. CDR3 nucleotide sequence: TGTGCCAGCAGGGGACAGGGGAATGAAAAACTGTTTTTT. Protein sequence: CASRGQGNEKLFF.